This entry lists 7 T cell receptor beta chains sequenced from one sample in a study of T cell repertoires in cytomegalovirus infection. MiXCR was run by TCRdb on the reads, yielding one entry per CDR3 protein. The sample consists of 200,000 or so distinct CDR3 sequences, around 20% of them appearing once. Sequencing was carried out using PBMCs. Receptor source: a human donor in good health (CMV status not recorded). Some clones in this sample may be carry-over from other donors' samples.

V and J are TRBV10-3 and TRBJ2-3; the D is unclear. The CDR3 has 11 residues. The germline V and J ends were trimmed by 8 bases and 2 bases, with 5 bases remaining between them. Per germline, CDR1 ENHRY and CDR2 SYGVKD. CDR3 nucleotides: TGTGCCATCCAGATCACAGATACGCAGTATTTT. This encodes CAIQITDTQYF.

This clonotype was seen a handful of times. The chain is built from TRBV12-3 or TRBV12-4 and TRBJ2-7; no definite D call. V lost 4 bases and J lost 7, with 14 bases in between. The CDR3 loop spans 13 amino acids. CDR3: CASSWSEADEQYF. For the CDR3, the DNA is TGTGCCAGCAGTTGGAGCGAGGCGGATGAGCAGTACTTC.

This clonotype was picked up a small number of times. V gene TRBV7-2 combines with J gene TRBJ1-4; D is uncertain. The CDR3 runs to 16 residues. V was shortened by 2 bases and J by 6 bases, with 16 bases between the two germline ends. Looked up from germline, CDR1 is SGHTA and CDR2 is FQGNSA. CDR3 amino acids: CASSLYDGRLDEKLFF. In DNA form, the CDR3 reads TGTGCCAGCAGCTTATATGACGGGAGGCTTGATGAAAAACTGTTTTTT.

This clonotype was counted only a few times. This chain uses TRBV7-9 with TRBJ1-1; no clear D. The germline V gene encodes CDR1 SEHNR and CDR2 FQNEAQ (reference sequence). V was shortened by 0 bases and J by 1 base, with 12 bases between the two germline ends. CDR3 size: 16 residues. The CDR3 loop is CASSLARRLQNTEAFF. For the CDR3, the DNA is TGTGCCAGCAGCTTAGCGCGGAGGCTTCAGAACACTGAAGCTTTCTTT.

This sequence joins TRBV5-1 and TRBJ2-2; D tentatively reads TRBD1 or TRBD2 (5 bases each). The V and J ends lost 4 bases and 0 bases respectively, with 13 bases between them. The CDR3 is 16 amino acids. Per the germline V gene, CDR1 is SGHRS and CDR2 is YFSETQ. CDR3: CASSRGDLSNTGELFF. The CDR3 DNA is TGCGCCAGCAGCCGTGGGGACCTCTCGAACACCGGGGAGCTGTTTTTT.

This clonotype was seen a handful of times. This rearrangement joins TRBV11-2 to TRBJ1-1; D ambiguous. Germline CDR1 reads SGHAT; CDR2 reads FQNNGV. The ends were cut back, 4 bases at V and 3 bases at J, with 15 bases in the middle. This CDR3 is built from 15 residues. The CDR3 sequence is CASSSLVWGDTEAFF. As DNA, the CDR3 is TGTGCCAGCAGCTCATTGGTTTGGGGTGACACTGAAGCTTTCTTT. Full variable domain (missing parts from reference TRBV11-2 and TRBJ1-1): EAGVAQSPRYKIIEKRQSVAFWCNPISGHATLYWYQQILGQGPKLLIQFQNNGVVDDSQLPKDRFSAERLKGVDSTLKIQPAKLEDSAVYLCASSSLVWGDTEAFFGQGTRLTVV.

This clonotype showed up many times. This rearrangement joins TRBV27 to TRBJ2-2, with D maybe TRBD2 (5 bases). In germline, CDR1 is MNHEY, CDR2 SMNVEV (reference sequence). V was cut by 8 bases and J by 5 bases, with 15 bases left in between. The CDR3 is 14 residues long. Written as DNA, the CDR3 is TGTGCCAGCTGTGGCGGGCTTTATACCGGGGAGCTGTTTTTT. It yields the protein CASCGGLYTGELFF.